This T cell receptor beta chain was documented in a study of vaccination effects on CD4 cells after COVID-19 (dated by TCRdb to about 2022). Study-level background: To identify antigen-specific CD4+ T cell clonotypes by their expansion, the ViraFEST assay first stimulated PBMC with viral peptide pools and then applied TCR sequencing. Across the study, the median time from the second dose to post-vaccine sampling was 72 days (range 14 to 241). Each well held more than 1.5 million PBMC cultured in IMDM containing around 5% human AB serum, 8 to 10 IU/ml IL-2 and gentamicin, along with roughly 10 ug/ml peptides. In both COVID-19 convalescent patients and infection-naive vaccine recipients, the study compared SARS-CoV-2 spike-specific CD4+ TCR repertoires from before mRNA vaccination with those from after it. The full study included roughly 11 COVID-19 convalescent patients and several SARS-CoV-2-naive healthy vaccine recipients. In the study, cultures from other donors were sequenced using the Oncomine TCR Beta short-read assay on an Illumina iSeq 100. Results and caveats for the whole study, not just this receptor: At late post-vaccination timepoints, both infection-induced and vaccine-induced clones showed marked clonal contraction, consistent with waning T cell responses. In healthy vaccine recipients, vaccine-induced clones were almost all SARS-CoV-2 mono-reactive, with only 1 of 255 cross-reactive with common cold coronaviruses. Limitations of the study were the small number of convalescent patients and the absence of early post-infection timepoints.

The library was generated by the immunoSEQ multiplex PCR assay. DNA from the CD4+ T cells that had been cultured and isolated underwent TCR beta CDR3 sequencing. The original methods were these. Non-productive TCR sequences were discarded, and reads were trimmed to the CDR3 region, with only CDR3s of 7 or more amino acids retained. The MANAFEST web app was used to pick out antigen-specific clonotypes by comparing their expansion in peptide wells with that in reference cultures. For clones to be considered positive, expansion at FDR<0.05 versus reference and all other wells, an odds ratio above 5, and a frequency above 0.1% in two replicate wells were required. Cross-reactive clonotypes were defined as significantly expanded in SARS-CoV-2 spike wells and in at least one common cold coronavirus spike condition. CDR3 similarity was assessed by Levenshtein distance using the stringdist R package, and unrooted trees were constructed with ape in R 3.6.1. TCRdb stores this immuneACCESS table with in-frame sequences only. Part of the clones is absent; in the studies checked, under half of the shortfall reflects unresolved V genes, and no reason is known for the rest. For V, J and clone size, that table is used; D and trimming come from the DNA. The sample profile shows some 60,000 clones; about 81% of them were found once. The ten top clones hold 3.5% to 5.5% of the sample.

After around ten days of culture, CD4+ T cells were isolated with the EasySep CD4+ T cell isolation kit. Participants received two doses of either the BNT162b2 or the mRNA-1273 mRNA SARS-CoV-2 vaccine. None of the healthy vaccine recipients had a prior SARS-CoV-2 infection, which was confirmed by nucleocapsid antibody tests that came back negative both before and after vaccination. Half of the culture medium was replaced with fresh IL-2-containing medium on days 3 and 7. Unless noted otherwise, every peptide stimulation condition was cultured in triplicate wells. Using Ficoll-Paque Plus gradient centrifugation, PBMC were separated from whole blood and then either used fresh or cryopreserved at -140C. The QIAamp micro DNA kit was used to extract genomic DNA from the cultured CD4+ T cells. The CDR3 has 12 amino acids, counting the end cysteine and phenylalanine. The only DNA kept is the CDR3, 36 bases in frame from the first base. V sheds 4 bases and J sheds 7 bases, leaving 10 bases between their ends. CDR1 and CDR2, per the germline V gene, are MGHRA and YSYEKL.

This clone was recorded once. It lacks a known antigen. It has no much larger one-base neighbor in the sample; base qualities were not kept. The TCR sequence derives from a human donor who received a COVID-19 vaccine. Sequenced material: CD4+ T cells from PBMCs cultured without peptide, taken after COVID-19 vaccination. The rearrangement combines TRBV4-1 with TRBJ1-2, with the identity of the D gene unclear. The CDR3 in this case is CASSPLIGGYTF. The nucleotide sequence reads as follows: TGCGCCAGCAGCCCCCTCATCGGTGGCTACACCTTC.